This T cell receptor (beta chain) appears in the sequencing data of a study of blood T cell repertoires in COVID-19. Across the study: The origin of the acute and convalescent COVID-19 samples was the United States, Italy and Spain.

During active infection, Seattle patients enrolled and were then monitored through disease. Original methodology: Reference gene primers were amplified, and this amplification served to estimate nucleated cell counts. The table came from immunoSEQ multiplex PCR; TCRdb's copy has only in-frame clones and leaves some out. V and J calls and clone size are as listed in that table; D and trimming were resolved from the DNA. The table has under 200,000 clones, roughly 81% seen once; the top ten hold roughly 5%. The sequenced sample consisted of peripheral blood. The receptor comes from a woman aged 50 to 65 with COVID-19, enrolled during active disease.

The CDR3 sequence is CASSPPAGPHGYTF. CDR3 nucleotides: TGTGCCAGCTCACCACCGGCAGGGCCTCATGGCTACACCTTC. This chain joins TRBV18 and TRBJ1-2, with D possibly being TRBD1 (5 bases). Between the trimmed V and J ends, which lost 0 bases and 6 bases, there was a span of 11 bases. The CDR3 consists of 14 residues. Germline V lookup: CDR1 KGHSH, CDR2 LQKENI.